The 25 T cell receptor beta chains given below trace back to one sample, sequenced in a study of T cell responses to AZD1222 COVID-19 vaccine. This table comes from immunoSEQ multiplex PCR, and its TCRdb copy is limited to in-frame clones, with some not included. The sample has roughly 120,000 clones, more than 70% seen once. Sample: peripheral blood, taken 28 days after the second AZD1222 dose. These receptors were collected from an adult who received the AZD1222 COVID-19 vaccine.

This chain connects TRBV6-2 or TRBV6-3 to TRBJ1-2; 8 bases align to TRBD1. The CDR3 has 17 residues. V dropped 2 bases and J dropped 6; count of bases not matched to a gene: 14. The V gene's germline CDR1 is MNHEY and CDR2 SVGEGT. The CDR3 here is CASSYRQGAPLMDGYTF. DNA of the CDR3: TGTGCCAGCAGTTACAGGCAGGGGGCGCCTCTAATGGATGGCTACACCTTC.

CDR3 protein: CASSHAGENAEAFF. Written as DNA, the CDR3 is TGTGCCAGCTCTCACGCGGGGGAGAATGCTGAAGCTTTCTTT. The chain has TRBV18 and TRBJ1-1; TRBD1 might be the D (5 bases). V was trimmed by 6 bases and J by 6 bases, leaving 17 bases between them. This CDR3 is built from 14 residues. CDR1 is KGHSH, CDR2 LQKENI, per germline.

This rearrangement joins TRBV3-1 (or the pseudogene TRBV3-2) to TRBJ2-7; 10 nucleotides line up with TRBD2. The CDR3 is 16 residues long. Germline lookup yields CDR1 LGHDT and CDR2 YNNKEL (reference sequence). With 5 bases clipped from V and 2 bases from J, the junction kept 9 bases outside the gene matches. In nucleotides, the CDR3 is TGTGCCAGCAGCAGTGGACGGGGGACTAGCGCCTACGAGCAGTACTTC. It yields the protein CASSSGRGTSAYEQYF.

V gene TRBV28 combines with J gene TRBJ1-2; 11 nucleotides agree with TRBD1. The CDR3 has 13 residues. In germline, CDR1 is MDHEN, CDR2 SYDVKM. The J segment lost 8 bases and the V segment lost 6 bases, leaving 5 bases of the junction unmatched. As DNA, the CDR3 is TGTGCCAGCAGAACGGACAGGGGGCGCGGCTACACCTTC. This sequence encodes CASRTDRGRGYTF.

V is TRBV7-9 and J is TRBJ1-1; D might be TRBD1 (6 bases). Germline V gene sequence: CDR1 SEHNR, CDR2 FQNEAQ (reference sequence). This CDR3 comprises 16 residues. V lost 7 bases, J lost 0 bases, and 18 bases lay in between. This CDR3 reads CASTSLQWTVNTEAFF. CDR3 coding DNA: TGTGCCAGCACGAGCTTACAGTGGACAGTGAACACTGAAGCTTTCTTT.

About this clone itself: Other DNA sequences in this sample translate to the same CDR3. This rearrangement joins TRBV7-9 to TRBJ2-7; TRBD1 agrees at 10 bases. Per the germline V gene, CDR1 is SEHNR and CDR2 is FQNEAQ (reference sequence). The CDR3 contains 14 residues. V was pared by 1 base and J by 7 bases, with 4 bases of the junction left unmatched. The CDR3 spells CASSLGRTGGEQYF. CDR3 bases: TGTGCCAGCAGCTTAGGCAGGACAGGGGGAGAGCAGTACTTC. The variable domain in full, with the rest retrieved from reference TRBV7-9 and TRBJ2-7, is DTGVSQNPRHKITKRGQNVTFRCDPISEHNRLYWYRQTLGQGPEFLTYFQNEAQLEKSRLLSDRFSAERPKGSFSTLEIQRTEQGDSAMYLCASSLGRTGGEQYFGPGTRLTVT.

This rearrangement joins TRBV28 to TRBJ2-7; 12 bases are shared with TRBD2. Germline V lookup: CDR1 MDHEN, CDR2 SYDVKM. This CDR3 contains 15 residues. The ends lost 6 bases at V and 6 bases at J; junction bases unmatched: 9. CDR3 DNA sequence: TGTGCCAGCAGACTAGCGGGAGGAGCAGGCGGCGAGCAGTACTTC. Protein sequence: CASRLAGGAGGEQYF.

The chain employs TRBV5-6 and TRBJ1-1; 8 bases line up with TRBD1. Trimming removed 4 bases from V and 0 bases from J; junction bases left unmatched: 5. The germline CDR1 and CDR2 sequences are SGHDT and YYEEEE. This CDR3 is 15 amino acids long. As DNA, the CDR3 is TGTGCCAGCAGCCTGGGACAGGTCATGAACACTGAAGCTTTCTTT. Translation: CASSLGQVMNTEAFF.

The rearrangement links TRBV6-4 to TRBJ2-3; no definite D call. The CDR3 totals 13 residues. Trimming removed 4 bases from V and 2 bases from J, with 7 bases in between. Germline CDR1 MRHNA, CDR2 SNTAGT. CDR3 DNA: TGTGCCAGCAGTGTGGATTTCACAGATACGCAGTATTTT. It specifies CASSVDFTDTQYF.

The gene calls are TRBV5-4 and TRBJ2-7, with 11 bases aligning to TRBD1. The CDR3 is made up of 15 amino acids. Germline V CDR1 and CDR2: SGHNT, YYREEE (reference sequence). The trim removed 5 bases at V and 3 bases at J, leaving 7 bases unmatched. This CDR3 is CASRNAGTGGYEQYF. The CDR3 DNA follows: TGTGCCAGCAGGAACGCCGGGACAGGGGGCTACGAGCAGTACTTC.

The V and J genes are TRBV24-1 and TRBJ1-1; TRBD1 is a possible D gene (5 bases). The germline CDR1 and CDR2 sequences are KGHDR and SFDVKD. The germline V and J ends were trimmed by 4 bases and 3 bases, with 23 bases remaining between them. The CDR3 contains 18 residues. The chain's CDR3 is CATSETGRNPSEDTEAFF. CDR3 nucleotide sequence: TGTGCCACCAGTGAAACGGGACGGAACCCCTCCGAGGACACTGAAGCTTTCTTT.

The rearrangement joins TRBV5-4 to TRBJ1-2, with 9 bases identical to TRBD1. J lost 8 bases, V lost 5 bases, and 13 bases had no gene match. This CDR3 has 15 residues. Germline loops: CDR1 SGHNT, CDR2 YYREEE (reference sequence). This CDR3 is CASSWEQGAVRGYTF. Written as DNA, the CDR3 is TGTGCCAGCAGTTGGGAACAGGGGGCTGTAAGGGGCTACACCTTC.

The chain is built from TRBV6-2 or TRBV6-3 and TRBJ1-1; perhaps TRBD1 as D (5 bases). Germline CDR1 reads MNHEY; CDR2 reads SVGEGT. The CDR3 is 15 amino acids. V dropped 7 bases and J dropped 5 bases, with 20 bases sitting between them. CDR3 nucleotides: TGTGCCAGCACCCCACAGGAGCCTGGGTATACTGAAGCTTTCTTT. The encoded protein is CASTPQEPGYTEAFF.

This clone was picked up one time. This specimen includes other DNA sequences encoding the same CDR3. This chain connects TRBV12-3 or TRBV12-4 to TRBJ2-5; D gene unclear. CDR3 length: 11 amino acids. V lost 5 bases and J 1 base, leaving 2 bases between the germline ends. CDR3 loop: CASSPQETQYF. In nucleotides, the CDR3 is TGTGCCAGCAGTCCCCAAGAGACCCAGTACTTC.

About this clone itself: This sample includes further DNA sequences coding for the same CDR3. The chain couples TRBV3-1 (or the pseudogene TRBV3-2) to TRBJ2-7; D possibly corresponds to TRBD1 (5 bases). Germline assignment: CDR1 LGHDT and CDR2 YNNKEL (reference sequence). The V end lost 1 base, the J end lost 2 bases, and 15 bases lay between the germline ends. There are 16 residues in the CDR3. The CDR3, as DNA: TGTGCCAGCAGCCAAGGCGCAGGGTCCTTAACCTACGAGCAGTACTTC. Its translation: CASSQGAGSLTYEQYF.

The J gene is TRBJ1-5, the V gene TRBV19; tentative D call: TRBD1 (5 bases). The V end lost 6 bases, the J end lost 6 bases, and 18 bases lay between the germline ends. In germline, CDR1 is LNHDA, CDR2 SQIVND (reference sequence). This CDR3 comprises 15 residues. The CDR3 coding sequence is TGTGCCAGTAGGATGGGGGGTGTCGGTTTTCAGCCCCAGCATTTT. Amino acid sequence: CASRMGGVGFQPQHF. The whole variable domain, remainder taken from reference TRBV19 and TRBJ1-5, is DGGITQSPKYLFRKEGQNVTLSCEQNLNHDAMYWYRQDPGQGLRLIYYSQIVNDFQKGDIAEGYSVSREKKESFPLTVTSAQKNPTAFYLCASRMGGVGFQPQHFGDGTRLSIL.

This clone was detected only a few times. The gene calls are TRBV7-9 and TRBJ1-6; a possible D gene is TRBD1 (6 bases). Trimming stripped 5 bases from V and 10 bases from J, with 15 bases between. The CDR3 sequence is 14 residues long. CDR1 and CDR2 (germline): SEHNR, FQNEAQ (reference sequence). The CDR3 reads CASSDGARGSPLHF. The CDR3 DNA is TGTGCCAGCAGCGACGGGGCCAGGGGATCACCCCTCCACTTT.

The V gene is TRBV27, the J gene TRBJ1-5; 10 bases agree with TRBD1. This CDR3 spans 15 amino acids. The V gene end was trimmed by 5 bases and the J gene end by 5 bases; junction bases not matched to a gene: 6. Germline assignment: CDR1 MNHEY and CDR2 SMNVEV (reference sequence). CDR3 DNA: TGTGCCAGCAGTCCGGGACAGGGGCCCTATCAGCCCCAGCATTTT. Amino acids: CASSPGQGPYQPQHF.

J is TRBJ1-4 and V is TRBV27, with a weak D call TRBD1 (5 bases). Germline lookup yields CDR1 MNHEY and CDR2 SMNVEV (reference sequence). The CDR3 is 12 residues long. The DNA of the CDR3 is TGTGCAAGGGGAGGGGATAATGAAAAACTGTTTTTT. Translation gives CARGGDNEKLFF.

As for this clone: This CDR3 is also generated by other DNA sequences in the sample. V usage is TRBV5-6 and J usage is TRBJ2-7; 13 bases agree with TRBD2. Germline lookup yields CDR1 SGHDT and CDR2 YYEEEE. The CDR3 is made up of 13 amino acids. V lost 7 bases to trimming and J lost 6 bases; unmatched junction nucleotides: 4. The CDR3 region has the DNA TGTGCCAGCCGACTAGCGGGGGGTCTCGAGCAGTACTTC. As protein: CASRLAGGLEQYF.

This sequence joins TRBV7-9 and TRBJ1-2; D possibly corresponds to TRBD1 (6 bases). CDR3 size: 13 residues. V lost 5 bases and J 3 bases, leaving 10 bases between the germline ends. Germline V gives CDR1 SEHNR, CDR2 FQNEAQ (reference sequence). The CDR3 sequence is CASSLGQHYGYTF. The CDR3 coding sequence is TGTGCCAGCAGCCTTGGACAGCACTATGGCTACACCTTC.

The rearrangement uses TRBV7-9 and TRBJ1-5; 7 positions match TRBD1. J was trimmed by 5 bases and V by 4 bases; bases with no gene match: 11. Germline V gene sequence: CDR1 SEHNR, CDR2 FQNEAQ (reference sequence). This CDR3 has 16 residues. The CDR3 DNA reads TGTGCCAGCAGCTCGGGGCCCTCTACAGGGGATCAGCCCCAGCATTTT. Translation: CASSSGPSTGDQPQHF.

This clone was counted once. This chain links TRBV13 with TRBJ2-1; TRBD2 agrees at 12 bases. This CDR3 spans 20 amino acids. Germline lookup yields CDR1 PRHDT and CDR2 FYEKMQ (reference sequence). With V trimmed by 6 bases and J by 0 bases, 15 bases remained unmatched. The CDR3 DNA is TGTGCCAGCAGACATATTCGGACTAGCGGGGTTTGGGACTCCTACAATGAGCAGTTCTTC. This translates into CASRHIRTSGVWDSYNEQFF.

V and J are TRBV4-2 and TRBJ2-5; the D gene is possibly TRBD2 (5 bases). V was pared by 1 base and J by 4 bases, with 22 bases between. In germline, CDR1 is LGHNA, CDR2 YNFKEQ. This CDR3 is built from 18 residues. The CDR3 sequence: CASSQVERGRELRETQYF. The CDR3, as DNA: TGTGCCAGCAGCCAAGTGGAAAGAGGACGGGAATTAAGAGAGACCCAGTACTTC.

The chain is built from TRBV7-9 and TRBJ1-1; D is unresolved. Trimming stripped 5 bases from V and 4 bases from J, with 11 bases between. Germline CDR1 reads SEHNR; CDR2 reads FQNEAQ (reference sequence). CDR3 size: 13 residues. DNA for the CDR3: TGTGCCAGCAGCCCACGCTCGGGCACTGAAGCTTTCTTT. Its protein is CASSPRSGTEAFF.